These T cell receptor beta chains were read from a single sample in a study of T cell repertoires in cytomegalovirus infection. TCRdb redid the calling of the reads with MiXCR, one entry per CDR3 protein. Found here are 150,000 to 200,000 distinct CDR3 sequences, 14% of them singletons; the top ten hold 20% to 30%. The sample comprised PBMCs. These receptors were taken from a human donor in good health (CMV status not recorded). Some clones in this sample may be carry-over from other donors' samples. Both conserved end residues are part of each CDR3. Each record gives: J gene, clone size, D gene, V gene, CDR3 protein, CDR3 DNA. The D gene is left open where the match is weak. Not all rows give a size; the values are once, few, many and, for expanded clones, a class.

TRBJ1-2,.,TRBD1,TRBV29-1,CSVEGLRDRYYGYTF,TGCAGCGTTGAAGGTTTAAGGGACAGATACTATGGCTACACCTTC
TRBJ1-5,.,TRBD1,TRBV28,CASSPIGTGATNQPQHF,TGTGCCAGCAGCCCGATAGGGACAGGAGCGACCAATCAGCCCCAGCATTTT
TRBJ2-3,many,.,TRBV7-8,CASSLRVPGTDTQYF,TGTGCCAGCAGCTTAAGAGTCCCCGGCACAGATACGCAGTATTTT
TRBJ1-5,.,TRBD1,TRBV19,CASSIGQGKHPQHF,TGTGCCAGTAGTATAGGACAGGGAAAACATCCCCAGCATTTT
TRBJ2-6,many,.,TRBV12-3/TRBV12-4,CATSRSGANVLTF,TGTGCCACCTCGAGATCTGGGGCCAACGTCCTGACTTTC
TRBJ2-1,.,TRBD2,TRBV7-6,CASSFGTRDNEQFF,TGTGCCAGCAGCTTCGGGACTAGGGACAATGAGCAGTTCTTC
TRBJ2-4,many,.,TRBV4-3,CASSQDAMGMAKNIQYF,TGCGCCAGCAGCCAAGATGCTATGGGCATGGCCAAAAACATTCAGTACTTC
TRBJ1-5,few,.,TRBV7-9,CASSVDDNQPQHF,TGTGCCAGCAGTGTAGATGACAATCAGCCCCAGCATTTT
TRBJ1-1,many,TRBD1,TRBV20-1,CSARDLATGGSEAFF,TGCAGTGCTAGAGATCTAGCGACAGGGGGTTCTGAAGCTTTCTTT
TRBJ2-7,many,.,TRBV6-2/TRBV6-3,CASSAPGTLYEQYF,TGTGCCAGCAGTGCTCCCGGGACACTCTACGAGCAGTACTTC
TRBJ2-1,.,TRBD2,TRBV7-2,CASSMTSSNEQFF,TGTGCCAGCAGCATGACTAGCTCCAATGAGCAGTTCTTC
TRBJ2-6,many,TRBD1,TRBV11-2,CASSLTGGIGANVLTF,TGTGCCAGCAGCCTGACAGGGGGAATTGGGGCCAACGTCCTGACTTTC
TRBJ1-1,.,TRBD1,TRBV25-1,CASSTRDRTNTEAFF,TGTGCCAGCAGTACCCGGGACAGAACGAACACTGAAGCTTTCTTT
TRBJ2-6,.,.,TRBV2,CATSRLTNSVGANVLTF,TGTGCCACCTCCAGACTGACGAACTCTGTTGGGGCCAACGTCCTGACTTTC
TRBJ1-1,.,.,TRBV12-3/TRBV12-4,CASALSNTEAFF,TGTGCCTCAGCACTATCGAACACTGAAGCTTTCTTT
TRBJ2-5,.,TRBD2,TRBV6-1,CASSSGLLAGVAETQYF,TGTGCCAGCAGTTCAGGGTTACTAGCGGGAGTAGCTGAGACCCAGTACTTC
TRBJ1-2,.,.,TRBV28,CATCCGYTF,TGTGCCACCTGTTGTGGCTACACCTTC
TRBJ2-1,.,TRBD2,TRBV29-1,CSVEFASGRNNEQFF,TGCAGCGTTGAATTCGCTAGCGGGAGGAACAATGAGCAGTTCTTC
TRBJ2-6,few,TRBD1,TRBV5-1,CASSTEGQGAGSGANVLTF,TGCGCCAGCAGCACCGAGGGACAGGGGGCAGGCTCTGGGGCCAACGTCCTGACTTTC
TRBJ2-7,few,.,TRBV28,CASSEFSEQYF,TGTGCCAGCAGTGAATTTAGCGAGCAGTACTTC
TRBJ1-1,many,.,TRBV7-9,CASSSTAGTEAFF,TGTGCCAGCAGCTCCACGGCGGGTACTGAAGCTTTCTTT
TRBJ2-7,.,.,TRBV20-1,CSARTDSYEQYF,TGCAGTGCTAGAACGGACTCCTACGAGCAGTACTTC
TRBJ1-5,many,TRBD1,TRBV7-8,CASSLGWDRAQPQHF,TGTGCCAGCAGCTTAGGTTGGGACAGGGCCCAGCCCCAGCATTTT
TRBJ1-6,many,.,TRBV6-1,CASNDYNSPLHF,TGTGCCAGCAACGATTATAATTCACCCCTCCACTTT
TRBJ1-1,many,.,TRBV7-6,CASSLGQAMYTEAFF,TGTGCCAGCAGCTTAGGACAGGCAATGTACACTGAAGCTTTCTTT
TRBJ1-2,.,TRBD1,TRBV2,CASSDGRTGGAYGYTF,TGTGCCAGCAGTGATGGGAGGACAGGGGGCGCCTATGGCTACACCTTC
TRBJ2-1,many,TRBD1,TRBV10-1,CASSEGTGMEQFF,TGCGCCAGCAGTGAAGGGACAGGCATGGAGCAGTTCTTC
TRBJ1-1,many,.,TRBV7-3,CASSLSAPGQSDEAFF,TGTGCCAGCAGCTTAAGTGCCCCCGGACAGTCCGATGAAGCTTTCTTT
TRBJ2-7,few,TRBD2,TRBV2,CAHGGGYEQYF,TGTGCCCACGGGGGGGGTTACGAGCAGTACTTC
TRBJ2-2,many,.,TRBV7-2,CASGNTGELFF,TGTGCCAGCGGGAACACCGGGGAGCTGTTTTTT
TRBJ2-1,.,TRBD1,TRBV20-1,CSARDTKQGAYEQFF,TGCAGTGCTAGAGATACTAAACAGGGGGCCTATGAGCAGTTCTTC
TRBJ1-1,.,.,TRBV19,CASKVREVNTEAIF,TGTGCCAGTAAAGTGCGCGAGGTGAACACTGAAGCTATCTTT
TRBJ2-7,few,.,TRBV27,CASKSSSYEQYF,TGTGCCAGCAAGTCCAGCTCCTACGAGCAGTACTTC
TRBJ1-1,many,.,TRBV5-6,CASSLTVRGREAFF,TGTGCCAGCAGCTTGACAGTTCGGGGCAGAGAAGCTTTCTTT
TRBJ2-3,few,TRBD1,TRBV10-3,CATVTGRTDTQYF,TGTGCCACGGTGACAGGGCGAACAGATACGCAGTATTTT
TRBJ1-1,many,.,TRBV7-8,CASSLDRTGTEAFF,TGTGCCAGCAGCCTCGACAGGACGGGCACTGAAGCTTTCTTT
TRBJ2-4,.,.,TRBV12-3/TRBV12-4,CASGTGRNIQYF,TGTGCCAGCGGCACGGGCAGAAACATTCAGTACTTC